This T cell receptor beta chain stems from a study of CD8+CD57+ T cells in acquired aplastic anemia (dated by TCRdb to the late 2010s). About the study as a whole: A mean of approximately 2.9 ug of DNA, ranging from about 0.19 to 27.4 ug, was extracted from sorted CD4+ and CD8+ cells. CD8+CD57+ expansion was defined as a frequency above the mean frequency observed in healthy subjects. Results the study describes overall, beyond this receptor: Between patients and healthy controls, no significant difference in CD8+ Simpson's diversity was found (P=0.060). About 30 CD8+ CDR3 sequences were found to be shared between patients and controls, but these sequences appeared to be highly expressed in patients and within the immunodominant clones of the patients.

The patients picked for sequencing were ones in whom flow cytometry had shown an expansion of CD8+CD57+ cells. Every patient had severe acquired aplastic anemia, diagnosed using the International Study of Aplastic Anemia and Agranulocytosis and Camitta criteria. No patient had received any therapy when blood was sampled. In this study, sorted CD4+ and CD8+ T cells from the blood of healthy subjects and of severe aplastic anemia patients had their TCR repertoires deep-sequenced. In the USA, patient enrollment took place under clinicaltrials.gov protocols 00001620, 01623167, 00001397, 00071045, 00081523 and 00961064. Ficoll-Paque density gradient centrifugation was used to isolate peripheral blood mononuclear cells. Before DNA extraction, CD4+ and CD8+ T cells were sorted by FACS or by magnetic beads. This clonotype was observed at least ten times. This clone's antigen is unknown. Base quality data are lacking; no much larger clone is found one base away.

Taken from the germline V gene, the CDR1 and CDR2 loops are SGHDN and FVKESK. The CDR3, cysteine through phenylalanine, is 14 amino acids long. Of all the DNA, just the CDR3 is kept, 42 bases in frame from base 1. Cut back by 3 bases and 0 bases, the V and J ends lie 6 bases apart. Genomic DNA served as template for TCR beta VDJ combination and CDR3 sequence profiling. TCR repertoire sequencing was run on an Illumina HiSeq 2000. The paper's processing steps were these. Repertoires were assessed using TRBV/TRBJ rearrangement plots, CDR3 size and DJ length profiles, and Simpson's diversity index. The most abundant DNA sequence in the deep sequencing data was defined as the immunodominant clone. CDR3 amino acid sequences were checked for sharing between subjects and were compared against published repertoires and the VDJdb database. In TCRdb, the public reads were trimmed at Q25 with fastp and aligned with MiXCR, with productive beta chains retained. Duplicate CDR3 protein sequences are folded into a single record with the most common DNA and genes. TCRdb's processing, not the study's, gives the V and J calls here. The sample yields 450,000 to 600,000 distinct CDR3 sequences; approximately 33% were counted once. Under 0.95% of the sample lies in the top ten.

This clonotype originated in a human donor with aplastic anemia. Input material: sorted CD4+, CD8+, or CD8+CD57+ T cells (not recorded which) from PBMCs. The sequence is built from TRBV14 and TRBJ1-3; no D segment can be confidently identified. The CDR3 region has the sequence CASSQGASGNTIYF. At the DNA level, the sequence is TGTGCCAGCAGCCAGGGAGCCTCTGGAAACACCATATATTTT.